Below, 30 T cell receptor beta chains from the same sample are listed, as sequenced in a study of cytomegalovirus exposure and HLA in healthy donors. Produced via immunoSEQ multiplex PCR; TCRdb's table is partial and in-frame only. Among about 240,000 clones listed, roughly 86% were seen once. The sample comprised PBMCs. The receptors were gathered from a woman aged 25 to 39 in good health and CMV-seropositive.

The chain combines TRBV5-4 with TRBJ2-7, with 8 positions matching TRBD2. The CDR3 is 15 residues long. CDR1 SGHNT and CDR2 YYREEE come from the germline V gene (reference sequence). With 4 bases clipped from V and 3 bases from J, the junction kept 9 bases outside the gene matches. The CDR3 coding sequence is TGTGCCAGCAGCCCGGGTCGGGAGGGTCACTACGAGCAGTACTTC. It encodes CASSPGREGHYEQYF.

The J gene is TRBJ2-1, the V gene TRBV18; 9 bases align to TRBD2. CDR1 KGHSH and CDR2 LQKENI come from the germline V gene. V shed 2 bases, J shed 5 bases, and the junction held 4 bases outside the gene matches. The CDR3 has 15 amino acids. CDR3 in DNA: TGTGCCAGCTCACCAGGGGTAGCGGGGGACAATGAGCAGTTCTTC. It yields the protein CASSPGVAGDNEQFF.

The chain employs TRBV27 and TRBJ2-7, with TRBD2 identical over 13 bases. Trimming removed 1 base from V and 3 bases from J; junction bases left unmatched: 6. Germline-derived CDR1 and CDR2 are MNHEY and SMNVEV (reference sequence). The CDR3 is 17 amino acids. CDR3 DNA sequence: TGTGCCAGCAGTTTATGGACTAGCGGGAGAAATATCTACGAGCAGTACTTC. Translated: CASSLWTSGRNIYEQYF.

The V gene is TRBV5-1, the J gene TRBJ1-1; D is unresolved. Germline lookup yields CDR1 SGHRS and CDR2 YFSETQ. Between the trimmed V and J ends, which lost 0 bases and 8 bases, there was a span of 11 bases. This CDR3 comprises 13 residues. Written as DNA, the CDR3 is TGCGCCAGCAGCTTGGCGGGAACCCTAGAAGCTTTCTTT. It is translated as CASSLAGTLEAFF.

V gene TRBV27 combines with J gene TRBJ2-7; TRBD1 might be the D (6 bases). Trimming pared 10 bases from V and 3 bases from J, leaving 16 bases between. Germline-derived CDR1 and CDR2 are MNHEY and SMNVEV (reference sequence). The CDR3 is 13 amino acids. CDR3 protein: CATGTQGIYEQYF. The DNA for the CDR3 is TGTGCCACCGGAACCCAGGGGATCTACGAGCAGTACTTC.

This sequence joins TRBV6-5 and TRBJ2-7, with 8 positions matching TRBD1. The CDR3 extends over 16 amino acids. With V trimmed by 4 bases and J by 4 bases, 12 bases remained unmatched. Germline V CDR1 and CDR2: MNHEY, SVGAGI. The CDR3 is CASSLGAGDRRYEQYF. Here the CDR3 DNA reads TGTGCCAGCAGTTTAGGTGCTGGGGACAGGAGATACGAGCAGTACTTC.

This clone was counted a single time. The chain combines TRBV9 with TRBJ1-2, with a tentative D call TRBD1 (5 bases). Germline assignment: CDR1 SGDLS and CDR2 YYNGEE. The CDR3 is made up of 15 amino acids. With 0 bases removed from V and 8 bases from J, the gap between germline ends came to 17 bases. Written as DNA, the CDR3 is TGTGCCAGCAGCGTAGCCTTTCAGGGCAGAGAGGGCTACACCTTC. Its protein is CASSVAFQGREGYTF. Full variable domain (rest looked up from reference TRBV9 and TRBJ1-2): DSGVTQTPKHLITATGQRVTLRCSPRSGDLSVYWYQQSLDQGLQFLIQYYNGEERAKGNILERFSAQQFPDLHSELNLSSLELGDSALYFCASSVAFQGREGYTFGSGTRLTVV.

The chain links TRBV6-5 to TRBJ2-7; 11 nucleotides match TRBD1. Germline CDR1 and CDR2: MNHEY and SVGAGI. V trimming: 0 bases; J trimming: 7 bases; junction bases outside the gene matches: 5. The CDR3 consists of 15 residues. For the CDR3, the DNA is TGTGCCAGCAGTTACTCGGGACAGGGGGATTCTGAGCAGTACTTC. It yields the protein CASSYSGQGDSEQYF.

V is TRBV5-1 and J is TRBJ2-5; D is perhaps TRBD1 (6 bases). CDR3 length equals 13 residues. The V gene lost 4 bases and the J gene lost 5 bases, with 12 bases spanning the gap. Germline CDR1 is SGHRS and CDR2 is YFSETQ. This CDR3 is CASSDQGFETQYF. DNA of the CDR3: TGCGCCAGCAGCGATCAGGGGTTTGAGACCCAGTACTTC.

The chain employs TRBV19 and TRBJ2-1, with TRBD2 matching 10 bases. The CDR3 length is 15 residues. Germline CDR1 LNHDA, CDR2 SQIVND (reference sequence). V was pared by 3 bases and J by 8 bases, with 7 bases of the junction left unmatched. Written as DNA, the CDR3 is TGTGCCAGTAGTATTATTGCTAGCGGGAGTGATGAGCAGTTCTTC. This codes for CASSIIASGSDEQFF.

This sequence joins TRBV28 and TRBJ1-1; maybe TRBD1 (5 bases). The V end lost 8 bases, the J end lost 0 bases, and 13 bases lay between the germline ends. The CDR3 covers 14 residues. CDR1 is MDHEN, CDR2 SYDVKM, per germline. CDR3: CASGLGQLNTEAFF. CDR3 coding DNA: TGTGCCAGCGGCCTCGGACAACTGAACACTGAAGCTTTCTTT. Supplemented by reference TRBV28 and TRBJ1-1, the full variable domain reads DVKVTQSSRYLVKRTGEKVFLECVQDMDHENMFWYRQDPGLGLRLIYFSYDVKMKEKGDIPEGYSVSREKKERFSLILESASTNQTSMYLCASGLGQLNTEAFFGQGTRLTVV.

The J gene is TRBJ1-1, the V gene TRBV6-4; TRBD1 matches 9 bases. Germline V CDR1 and CDR2: MRHNA, SNTAGT. The ends lost 8 bases at V and 5 bases at J; junction bases unmatched: 12. This CDR3 has 15 amino acids. The CDR3 bases are TGTGCCAGCTCGTACACACAGGGGGCAAATACTGAAGCTTTCTTT. It is translated as CASSYTQGANTEAFF.

This clone was seen just once. The chain joins TRBV9 to TRBJ1-2; D is ambiguous. Germline assignment: CDR1 SGDLS and CDR2 YYNGEE. The CDR3 is 16 amino acids. Trimming shortened V by 4 bases and J by 2 bases, and 18 bases separated the two germline ends. CDR3 DNA: TGTGCCAGCAGCTCCCGGTCGTTAGAGCCCAACTATGGCTACACCTTC. Residues: CASSSRSLEPNYGYTF.

This chain connects TRBV27 to TRBJ1-2; D may be TRBD1 (6 bases). V lost 6 bases, J lost 4 bases, and 15 bases lay in between. Germline CDR1 MNHEY, CDR2 SMNVEV (reference sequence). The CDR3 extends over 14 amino acids. CDR3 sequence: CASREQGIPYGYTF. In nucleotides, the CDR3 is TGTGCCAGCAGAGAACAGGGAATCCCCTATGGCTACACCTTC.

This chain links TRBV19 with TRBJ1-2, with 9 bases aligning to TRBD1. Germline lookup yields CDR1 LNHDA and CDR2 SQIVND (reference sequence). The V segment lost 4 bases and the J segment 6 bases; nucleotides outside the gene matches: 6. The CDR3 totals 14 residues. Written as DNA, the CDR3 is TGTGCCAGTAGTAGGGGACAGGGACTTCATGGCTACACCTTC. Its translation: CASSRGQGLHGYTF.

The rearrangement uses TRBV5-1 and TRBJ1-2, with D possibly TRBD1 on 5 matching bases. CDR3 length: 16 residues. Germline assignment: CDR1 SGHRS and CDR2 YFSETQ. V lost 0 bases to trimming and J lost 8 bases, with 20 bases between them. CDR3 sequence reads: CASSLAVGGQGEGYTF. As DNA, the CDR3 is TGCGCCAGCAGCTTGGCGGTCGGTGGGCAGGGTGAAGGCTACACCTTC.

The V and J genes are TRBV7-9 and TRBJ1-2, with 7 bases that match TRBD1. Per germline, CDR1 SEHNR and CDR2 FQNEAQ (reference sequence). Trimming at V came to 5 bases and at J to 5 bases, leaving 14 bases not matched to a gene. The CDR3 consists of 16 residues. The CDR3: CASSKNGAGGGYGYTF. As DNA, the CDR3 is TGTGCCAGCAGCAAGAATGGGGCAGGGGGAGGTTATGGCTACACCTTC.

The J gene is TRBJ2-2, the V gene TRBV7-9; 7 positions agree with TRBD1. Germline V gene data show CDR1 as SEHNR and CDR2 as FQNEAQ (reference sequence). CDR3 length: 15 amino acids. The trim removed 5 bases at V and 1 base at J, leaving 4 bases unmatched. The CDR3 nucleotides are TGTGCCAGCAGCCGGGACAGATTGAACACCGGGGAGCTGTTTTTT. Translated, it gives CASSRDRLNTGELFF.

J is TRBJ1-5 and V is TRBV28, with D uncertain. V was trimmed by 5 bases and J by 2 bases, leaving 10 bases between them. The CDR3 is 14 residues long. Germline lookup yields CDR1 MDHEN and CDR2 SYDVKM. CDR3 DNA sequence: TGTGCCAGCAGTCCGGTGCTGGGCAATCAGCCCCAGCATTTT. The encoded protein is CASSPVLGNQPQHF.

The V gene is TRBV19, the J gene TRBJ2-1; 11 nucleotides match TRBD2. Trimming took 2 bases from V and 14 from J; bases not matched to a gene: 11. Germline values: CDR1 LNHDA, CDR2 SQIVND (reference sequence). The CDR3 totals 15 residues. Here the CDR3 DNA reads TGTGCCAGTAGTATAACTAGCGGGAGCAGCCCAGCCGAGTTCTTC. It translates to CASSITSGSSPAEFF. The variable domain in full, completed from reference TRBV19 and TRBJ2-1, reads DGGITQSPKYLFRKEGQNVTLSCEQNLNHDAMYWYRQDPGQGLRLIYYSQIVNDFQKGDIAEGYSVSREKKESFPLTVTSAQKNPTAFYLCASSITSGSSPAEFFGPGTRLTVL.

The chain carries TRBV5-1 and TRBJ1-1; the match to TRBD1 covers 7 bases. With V trimmed by 4 bases and J by 2 bases, 8 bases remained unmatched. The germline V gene encodes CDR1 SGHRS and CDR2 YFSETQ. The CDR3 loop spans 15 amino acids. This CDR3 is CASSPGGTDNTEAFF. The CDR3 bases are TGCGCCAGCAGCCCGGGCGGGACAGATAACACTGAAGCTTTCTTT.

The genes are TRBV5-1 and TRBJ1-4, with D maybe TRBD1 (5 bases). CDR1 and CDR2 (germline): SGHRS, YFSETQ. The CDR3 has 15 amino acids. Deletions cut 1 base from V and 8 bases from J, with 15 bases between. The CDR3 DNA is TGCGCCAGCAGCTTGACGGGGGGAATTCGAGAAAAACTGTTTTTT. Protein: CASSLTGGIREKLFF.

This chain joins TRBV2 and TRBJ2-2, with D hard to call. The CDR3 length is 14 residues. CDR1 is SNHLY, CDR2 FYNNEI, per germline. V was trimmed by 6 bases and J by 0 bases, leaving 8 bases between them. CDR3 in DNA: TGTGCCAGCAGAGTAGACTCGAACACCGGGGAGCTGTTTTTT. This sequence encodes CASRVDSNTGELFF.

The chain carries TRBV11-3 and TRBJ2-2; 7 nucleotides agree with TRBD1. After removal of 3 bases from V and 0 bases from J, the junction contained 1 base not matched to a gene. The CDR3 covers 15 residues. The V gene's germline CDR1 is SGHNT and CDR2 YENEEA. CDR3 amino acids: CASSFGQANTGELFF. CDR3 coding DNA: TGTGCCAGCAGCTTCGGACAGGCGAACACCGGGGAGCTGTTTTTT.

The chain is built from TRBV19 and TRBJ2-2; 8 bases align to TRBD1. The CDR3 is 15 residues long. Germline assignment: CDR1 LNHDA and CDR2 SQIVND (reference sequence). After removal of 1 base from V and 5 bases from J, the junction contained 3 bases not matched to a gene. The DNA for the CDR3 is TGTGCCAGTAGTATAGGCCGGACAGGGACCGGGGAGCTGTTTTTT. Protein sequence: CASSIGRTGTGELFF.

The V gene is TRBV30, the J gene TRBJ2-7; 7 bases match TRBD1. Germline-derived CDR1 and CDR2 are GTSNPN and SVGIG (reference sequence). The CDR3 totals 14 residues. V shed 7 bases, J shed 0 bases, and the junction held 9 bases outside the gene matches. CDR3 region: CAYCPGTASYEQYF. CDR3 nucleotide sequence: TGTGCCTATTGCCCCGGGACAGCCTCCTACGAGCAGTACTTC.

The V and J genes are TRBV6-1 and TRBJ2-1, with 9 bases matching TRBD2. CDR1 is MNHNS and CDR2 is SASEGT in the germline V gene. Losses at the gene ends were 2 bases for V and 5 bases for J; bases not matched to a gene: 4. CDR3 length: 15 residues. Written as DNA, the CDR3 is TGTGCCAGCAGTGAAATAGCGGGAGCCAACAATGAGCAGTTCTTC. Translating it yields CASSEIAGANNEQFF.

V gene TRBV7-8 combines with J gene TRBJ2-3, with D maybe TRBD2 (6 bases). Germline V gives CDR1 SGHVS, CDR2 FQNEAQ. Trimming stripped 2 bases from V and 4 bases from J, with 19 bases between. This CDR3 comprises 17 residues. The CDR3 sequence: CASSLRGSMEGSDTQYF. For the CDR3, the DNA is TGTGCCAGCAGCTTACGGGGGTCTATGGAGGGCTCAGATACGCAGTATTTT.

The chain recombines TRBV5-1 with TRBJ2-7; 7 bases agree with TRBD1. This CDR3 has 15 amino acids. Germline V lookup: CDR1 SGHRS, CDR2 YFSETQ. V was clipped by 4 bases and J by 4 bases; unmatched bases: 11. The CDR3: CASSTRGDRSYEQYF. DNA for the CDR3: TGCGCCAGCAGCACCCGAGGGGACAGATCATACGAGCAGTACTTC. Complete variable domain (other parts from reference TRBV5-1 and TRBJ2-7): KAGVTQTPRYLIKTRGQQVTLSCSPISGHRSVSWYQQTPGQGLQFLFEYFSETQRNKGNFPGRFSGRQFSNSRSEMNVSTLELGDSALYLCASSTRGDRSYEQYFGPGTRLTVT.

This chain uses TRBV2 with TRBJ2-7; D may be TRBD2 (5 bases). Germline values: CDR1 SNHLY, CDR2 FYNNEI. This CDR3 has 14 amino acids. V was shortened by 8 bases and J by 7 bases, with 21 bases between the two germline ends. CDR3 sequence: CASCLEGEVGEQYF. In nucleotides, the CDR3 is TGTGCCAGCTGCCTAGAGGGAGAGGTGGGGGAGCAGTACTTC.